These T cell receptor beta chains were read from a single sample in a study of PD-L1 blockade in urothelial cancer. Clones were read by immunoSEQ multiplex PCR, and TCRdb kept only the in-frame ones, dropping some. The profile covers about 36,000 clones, with about four fifths appearing a single time and over 9.5% taken by the ten largest. Sample: PBMCs, taken around atezolizumab (anti-PD-L1) treatment. These receptors came from a man aged 35-49 years with urothelial cancer. CDR3s include the opening cysteine and the closing phenylalanine or tryptophan. Each record gives: V gene, clone size, J gene, D gene, CDR3 DNA, CDR3 protein. A D gene is named only where the DNA matches it firmly. Size tells how often a clone was seen (once, few, many) or the class of an expanded clone, and some rows leave it out.

v_gene: TRBV5-8
abundance: .
j_gene: TRBJ2-1
d_gene: .
CDR3nt: TGTGCCAGCAGCTTCCTAGCGAATCTGGGGAATGAGCAGTTCTTC
CDR3aa: CASSFLANLGNEQFF

v_gene: TRBV5-1
abundance: .
j_gene: TRBJ2-5
d_gene: .
CDR3nt: TGCGCCAGCAGCTTGGGAGGAGTGTTGGAGACCCAGTACTTC
CDR3aa: CASSLGGVLETQYF

v_gene: TRBV4-3
abundance: .
j_gene: TRBJ2-7
d_gene: .
CDR3nt: TGCGCCAGCAGCCAAGATCGAGCGACCCTCTACGAGCAGTACTTC
CDR3aa: CASSQDRATLYEQYF

v_gene: TRBV7-2
abundance: .
j_gene: TRBJ2-7
d_gene: .
CDR3nt: TGTGCCAGCAGCTTAGGGGGAGACGTAAGCTCCTACGAGCAGTACTTC
CDR3aa: CASSLGGDVSSYEQYF

v_gene: TRBV27
abundance: .
j_gene: TRBJ2-3
d_gene: .
CDR3nt: TGTGCCAGCAGTTTCCGACCCCCAGGCCCTAGCACAGATACGCAGTATTTT
CDR3aa: CASSFRPPGPSTDTQYF

v_gene: TRBV19
abundance: .
j_gene: TRBJ2-3
d_gene: .
CDR3nt: TGTGCCAGTAGTACAGAGCCGACTAGCACAGATACGCAGTATTTT
CDR3aa: CASSTEPTSTDTQYF

v_gene: TRBV4-1
abundance: .
j_gene: TRBJ2-7
d_gene: .
CDR3nt: TGCGCCAGCAGCCAAGTCGGAGCCTCGAGGGAGCAGTACTTC
CDR3aa: CASSQVGASREQYF

v_gene: TRBV4-1
abundance: once
j_gene: TRBJ1-3
d_gene: .
CDR3nt: TGCGCCAGCAGCCAAGATCTTTTTCAGGGCTCTGGAAACACCATATATTTT
CDR3aa: CASSQDLFQGSGNTIYF

v_gene: TRBV10-2
abundance: .
j_gene: TRBJ1-1
d_gene: .
CDR3nt: TGCGCCAGCAGTGAGCGGCAGGGATACACTGAAGCTTTCTTT
CDR3aa: CASSERQGYTEAFF

v_gene: TRBV6-5
abundance: .
j_gene: TRBJ2-7
d_gene: TRBD1
CDR3nt: TGTGCCAGCAGTTACTACACAGGGGGCCGACACGAGCAGTACTTC
CDR3aa: CASSYYTGGRHEQYF

v_gene: TRBV2
abundance: .
j_gene: TRBJ2-1
d_gene: .
CDR3nt: TGTGCCAGCAGGGACGGAGCTACGGGGATCGATGAGCAGTTCTTC
CDR3aa: CASRDGATGIDEQFF

v_gene: TRBV6-1
abundance: .
j_gene: TRBJ2-1
d_gene: .
CDR3nt: TGTGCCAGCAGTGAAGGTCTAGCTACCTATGAGCAGTTCTTC
CDR3aa: CASSEGLATYEQFF

v_gene: TRBV10-1
abundance: .
j_gene: TRBJ2-1
d_gene: TRBD2
CDR3nt: TGCGCCAGCAGTGGAGAGCTAGCGGTTAACAATGAGCAGTTCTTC
CDR3aa: CASSGELAVNNEQFF

v_gene: TRBV5-6
abundance: .
j_gene: TRBJ2-7
d_gene: TRBD2
CDR3nt: TGTGCCAGCAGCTTTGGACTAGCGGGAGACGGTCCCTACGAGCAGTACTTC
CDR3aa: CASSFGLAGDGPYEQYF

v_gene: TRBV19
abundance: .
j_gene: TRBJ1-2
d_gene: TRBD1
CDR3nt: TGTGCCAGTAGTAGACAGGGGAAAGGCTACACCTTC
CDR3aa: CASSRQGKGYTF

v_gene: TRBV5-6
abundance: .
j_gene: TRBJ2-1
d_gene: .
CDR3nt: TGTGCCAGCAGCCCTAATCCGGGATCCTACAATGAGCAGTTCTTC
CDR3aa: CASSPNPGSYNEQFF

v_gene: TRBV13
abundance: once
j_gene: TRBJ2-3
d_gene: TRBD2
CDR3nt: TGTGCCAGCAGCCTCTGGACTAGCGGGAGCACAGATACGCAGTATTTT
CDR3aa: CASSLWTSGSTDTQYF

v_gene: TRBV11-2
abundance: .
j_gene: TRBJ2-3
d_gene: TRBD2
CDR3nt: TGTGCCAGCAGCGCCGGGACTAGCGTGATGGAGGCGGATACGCAGTATTTT
CDR3aa: CASSAGTSVMEADTQYF

v_gene: TRBV28
abundance: few
j_gene: TRBJ1-5
d_gene: .
CDR3nt: TGTGCGACAGCAGGGATTAGCAATCAGCCCCAGCATTTT
CDR3aa: CATAGISNQPQHF

v_gene: TRBV28
abundance: .
j_gene: TRBJ2-5
d_gene: .
CDR3nt: TGTGCCAGCAGTTTCTATTTACAAGAGACCCAGTACTTC
CDR3aa: CASSFYLQETQYF

v_gene: TRBV2
abundance: .
j_gene: TRBJ2-7
d_gene: TRBD1
CDR3nt: TGTGCCAGCAGTACCCCTACATCTGCAATGCAGGGGGTATCCTACGAGCAGTACTTC
CDR3aa: CASSTPTSAMQGVSYEQYF

v_gene: TRBV6-1
abundance: .
j_gene: TRBJ1-1
d_gene: TRBD1
CDR3nt: TGTGCCAGCAGTGAACAGACAGGGGCTGGCGCTTTAAGTATGAACACTGAAGCTTTCTTT
CDR3aa: CASSEQTGAGALSMNTEAFF

v_gene: TRBV28
abundance: .
j_gene: TRBJ1-5
d_gene: .
CDR3nt: TGTGCCAGCAGTTTCCGTGGCGGCTATCAGCCCCAGCATTTT
CDR3aa: CASSFRGGYQPQHF

v_gene: TRBV4-1
abundance: .
j_gene: TRBJ2-1
d_gene: .
CDR3nt: TGCGCCAGCAGCCAAGCGGACTTGGCGGAGCAGTTCTTC
CDR3aa: CASSQADLAEQFF

v_gene: TRBV2
abundance: once
j_gene: TRBJ2-3
d_gene: .
CDR3nt: TGTGCCAGCGAGGAGTCAAATACGCAGTATTTT
CDR3aa: CASEESNTQYF

v_gene: TRBV19
abundance: few
j_gene: TRBJ2-7
d_gene: .
CDR3nt: TGTGCCAGTAGTATTGGTTCTATAAGGGGCGAGCAGTACTTC
CDR3aa: CASSIGSIRGEQYF

v_gene: TRBV2
abundance: .
j_gene: TRBJ2-7
d_gene: .
CDR3nt: TGTGCCAGCAGTGAAATTTGGACACAGCAGTACTTC
CDR3aa: CASSEIWTQQYF

v_gene: TRBV28
abundance: once
j_gene: TRBJ2-7
d_gene: TRBD1
CDR3nt: TGTGCCAGCAGTCCCTGGGACAGCTTGGGCTACGAGCAGTACTTC
CDR3aa: CASSPWDSLGYEQYF

v_gene: TRBV19
abundance: .
j_gene: TRBJ1-3
d_gene: .
CDR3nt: TGTGCCAGCCTATACCAGGCGCCCGGAAACACCATATATTTT
CDR3aa: CASLYQAPGNTIYF

v_gene: TRBV27
abundance: once
j_gene: TRBJ1-5
d_gene: .
CDR3nt: TGTGCCAGCAGTTTAAAAGGGGACAATCAGCCCCAGCATTTT
CDR3aa: CASSLKGDNQPQHF

v_gene: TRBV6-1
abundance: .
j_gene: TRBJ1-5
d_gene: .
CDR3nt: TGTGCCAGCAGTACAGGGAGCAATCAGCCCCAGCATTTT
CDR3aa: CASSTGSNQPQHF

v_gene: TRBV7-6
abundance: .
j_gene: TRBJ2-7
d_gene: .
CDR3nt: TGTGCCAGCAGCTTAGCGCATGCTGCGGGCTCCTACGAGCAGTACTTC
CDR3aa: CASSLAHAAGSYEQYF

v_gene: TRBV19
abundance: .
j_gene: TRBJ2-5
d_gene: .
CDR3nt: TGTGCCAGCCGCAGCCAAACTCCGGGGACCCAGTACTTC
CDR3aa: CASRSQTPGTQYF

v_gene: TRBV18
abundance: .
j_gene: TRBJ2-3
d_gene: TRBD2
CDR3nt: TGTGCCAGCCAACCCCTAGCGGGGGGCACAGATACGCAGTATTTT
CDR3aa: CASQPLAGGTDTQYF

v_gene: TRBV27
abundance: .
j_gene: TRBJ2-7
d_gene: .
CDR3nt: TGTGCCAGCAGTTTCGGGCAGGGCAACGAGCAGTACTTC
CDR3aa: CASSFGQGNEQYF

v_gene: TRBV30
abundance: .
j_gene: TRBJ1-1
d_gene: .
CDR3nt: TGTGCCTGGAGCCGACCGATCGGGAGTAGCGCTGAAGCTTTCTTT
CDR3aa: CAWSRPIGSSAEAFF

v_gene: TRBV19
abundance: .
j_gene: TRBJ2-4
d_gene: .
CDR3nt: TGTGCCAGTAGTAGTGTCGGGGGAGGTGAAAACATTCAGTACTTC
CDR3aa: CASSSVGGGENIQYF

v_gene: TRBV9
abundance: .
j_gene: TRBJ2-3
d_gene: TRBD2
CDR3nt: TGTGCCAGCAGTGACGGACTAGCGGGAGTTTGGGATACGCAGTATTTT
CDR3aa: CASSDGLAGVWDTQYF

v_gene: TRBV5-1
abundance: .
j_gene: TRBJ2-7
d_gene: TRBD2
CDR3nt: TGCGCCAGCAGCTCAGCCCTCGCGGGAAGGGCTCCTAGCGGGAGGGCCTCGGCCGAGCAGTACTTC
CDR3aa: CASSSALAGRAPSGRASAEQYF

v_gene: TRBV28
abundance: .
j_gene: TRBJ2-6
d_gene: .
CDR3nt: TGTGCCAGTCACCGGCAGCAGGTAGGGGGTATCAACGTCCTGACTTTC
CDR3aa: CASHRQQVGGINVLTF

v_gene: TRBV5-6
abundance: few
j_gene: TRBJ1-2
d_gene: .
CDR3nt: TGTGCCAGCAGCCCCCCCGGGTTGGATGGCTACACCTTC
CDR3aa: CASSPPGLDGYTF

v_gene: TRBV29-1
abundance: .
j_gene: TRBJ1-1
d_gene: .
CDR3nt: TGCAGCGTCGATAGGGGGGGGGTCCGGAGTGAAGCTTTCTTT
CDR3aa: CSVDRGGVRSEAFF

v_gene: TRBV7-8
abundance: .
j_gene: TRBJ2-1
d_gene: TRBD2
CDR3nt: TGTGCCAGCAGCCCCCAAGGCAGGTGGGAGGGCCGGAACAATGAGCAGTTCTTC
CDR3aa: CASSPQGRWEGRNNEQFF

v_gene: TRBV18
abundance: .
j_gene: TRBJ1-1
d_gene: .
CDR3nt: TGTGCCAGCTCACCAGAGGTGATGAACACTGAAGCTTTCTTT
CDR3aa: CASSPEVMNTEAFF

v_gene: TRBV23-1
abundance: .
j_gene: TRBJ1-1
d_gene: TRBD1
CDR3nt: TGCGCCAGCAGTCAAGGGGACAGCCATACTGAAGCTTTCTTT
CDR3aa: CASSQGDSHTEAFF

v_gene: TRBV5-1
abundance: .
j_gene: TRBJ2-3
d_gene: .
CDR3nt: TGCGCCAGCAGCTCGGGGAGTGGCGACTATACCACAGATACGCAGTATTTT
CDR3aa: CASSSGSGDYTTDTQYF

v_gene: TRBV19
abundance: .
j_gene: TRBJ2-4
d_gene: TRBD1
CDR3nt: TGTGCCAGTAGTACCGCCGGGACAGGAGGGAGGCAAAACATTCAGTACTTC
CDR3aa: CASSTAGTGGRQNIQYF

v_gene: TRBV27
abundance: .
j_gene: TRBJ2-1
d_gene: TRBD2
CDR3nt: TGTGCCAGCGGCGTTAGACGGGAGGGAGTAGGTGAGCAGTTCTTC
CDR3aa: CASGVRREGVGEQFF

v_gene: TRBV5-4
abundance: few
j_gene: TRBJ2-5
d_gene: TRBD1
CDR3nt: TGTGCCAGCAGGAGGACAGGGCTGGAAGGGACCCAGTACTTC
CDR3aa: CASRRTGLEGTQYF

v_gene: TRBV6-6
abundance: .
j_gene: TRBJ1-1
d_gene: .
CDR3nt: TGTGCCAGTAAAGTAGGGGGGAACACTGAAGCTTTCTTT
CDR3aa: CASKVGGNTEAFF

v_gene: TRBV6-1
abundance: .
j_gene: TRBJ2-3
d_gene: TRBD2
CDR3nt: TGTGCCAGCAGTGAAGCGGTAGCGGGAGGGCAGGATACGCAGTATTTT
CDR3aa: CASSEAVAGGQDTQYF

v_gene: TRBV5-1
abundance: .
j_gene: TRBJ1-2
d_gene: .
CDR3nt: TGCGCCAGCAGCATAAACAGGGTGGATGGCTACACCTTC
CDR3aa: CASSINRVDGYTF

v_gene: TRBV28
abundance: .
j_gene: TRBJ2-1
d_gene: TRBD1
CDR3nt: TGTGCCAGCAGTTGGTGGGTGCAGGGGGATCACAATGAGCAGTTCTTC
CDR3aa: CASSWWVQGDHNEQFF

v_gene: TRBV7-9
abundance: once
j_gene: TRBJ2-3
d_gene: TRBD1
CDR3nt: TGTGCCAGCAGCTTTACAGGGGGCGCAGATACGCAGTATTTT
CDR3aa: CASSFTGGADTQYF

v_gene: TRBV7-3
abundance: .
j_gene: TRBJ2-1
d_gene: TRBD2
CDR3nt: TGTGCCAGCAGCTTAGAGCCTAGCGGCTCCTACAATGAGCAGTTCTTC
CDR3aa: CASSLEPSGSYNEQFF

v_gene: TRBV5-4
abundance: few
j_gene: TRBJ1-1
d_gene: .
CDR3nt: TGTGCCAGCAGACCAAGCAGGGGCGGCACTGAAGCTTTCTTT
CDR3aa: CASRPSRGGTEAFF

v_gene: TRBV2
abundance: .
j_gene: TRBJ2-7
d_gene: TRBD2
CDR3nt: TGTGCCAGGCGGAGGACTAGCGGAAGCTCCTACGAGCAGTACTTC
CDR3aa: CARRRTSGSSYEQYF

v_gene: TRBV28
abundance: few
j_gene: TRBJ2-2
d_gene: TRBD1
CDR3nt: TGTGCCAGCAGTTTGACACCTAGGACAGGGAGCAAATTTTACACCGGGGAGCTGTTTTTT
CDR3aa: CASSLTPRTGSKFYTGELFF

v_gene: TRBV15
abundance: few
j_gene: TRBJ2-7
d_gene: TRBD2
CDR3nt: TGTGCCACCAGCAGAGATTGGGCTAGCGGGCCGCAGTACTTC
CDR3aa: CATSRDWASGPQYF

v_gene: TRBV27
abundance: few
j_gene: TRBJ2-6
d_gene: .
CDR3nt: TGTGCCAGCAGTTTGTGGGCAGGGCAGCGTGATACTGGGGCCAACGTCCTGACTTTC
CDR3aa: CASSLWAGQRDTGANVLTF